The 27 T cell receptor beta chains listed next were all sequenced from one sample in a study of cytomegalovirus exposure and HLA in healthy donors. Primers included in the PCR were 60 Vbeta and 13 Jbeta primers. Assay used: immunoSEQ multiplex PCR; TCRdb lists only in-frame clones, some missing. Of 170,000 or so clones listed, about 81% are singletons. Sequencing was performed on PBMCs. The receptors stem from a woman aged 25 to 39 in good health and CMV-seronegative.

The rearrangement links TRBV29-1 to TRBJ2-7; unclear D gene. CDR1 is SQVTM and CDR2 is ANQGSEA in the germline V gene. The CDR3 totals 11 residues. Between the trimmed V and J ends, which lost 3 bases and 6 bases, there was a span of 9 bases. The CDR3 nucleotides are TGCAGCGTTGATTCCGGTCGCGAGCAGTACTTC. Protein sequence: CSVDSGREQYF.

This clone was counted a single time. The chain has TRBV18 and TRBJ2-7, with 9 bases that match TRBD1. V dropped 6 bases and J dropped 3; count of bases not matched to a gene: 15. This CDR3 has 17 residues. Germline V gene lookup returns CDR1 KGHSH and CDR2 LQKENI. CDR3 in amino acids: CASSTYGTGNGVYEQYF. DNA for the CDR3: TGTGCCAGCTCGACGTACGGGACAGGGAATGGAGTCTACGAGCAGTACTTC.

The gene calls are TRBV7-2 and TRBJ2-5; 11 bases agree with TRBD2. V shed 4 bases and J 6 bases; nucleotides not matched to a gene: 13. This CDR3 is 17 amino acids long. Germline V CDR1 and CDR2: SGHTA, FQGNSA. The CDR3 loop reads CASSWSFRSGRAKTQYF. The CDR3 DNA follows: TGTGCCAGCAGCTGGTCCTTTCGTAGCGGGAGGGCGAAGACCCAGTACTTC.

V and J are TRBV7-7 and TRBJ2-5; possibly TRBD1 for D (7 bases). The CDR3 sequence is 14 residues long. The germline gives CDR1 SSHAT, CDR2 FNYEAQ (reference sequence). Trimming removed 2 bases at V and 5 bases at J, with 12 bases between. CDR3 sequence reads: CASSLRAGGETQYF. CDR3 coding DNA: TGTGCCAGCAGCTTAAGGGCAGGGGGGGAGACCCAGTACTTC.

J is TRBJ1-5 and V is TRBV6-5; 8 bases match TRBD1. CDR1 and CDR2 (germline): MNHEY, SVGAGI. The CDR3 contains 14 residues. Germline trimming cut 4 bases from V and 6 bases from J; bases unmatched to any gene: 5. The CDR3 nucleotides are TGTGCCAGCAGTTCTGGACAGGGACGTCAGCCCCAGCATTTT. This translates into CASSSGQGRQPQHF.

This clone was detected only once. This chain links TRBV4-3 with TRBJ2-1; 9 positions agree with TRBD1. The V gene end was trimmed by 4 bases and the J gene end by 3 bases; junction bases not matched to a gene: 19. CDR3 length equals 20 residues. The germline CDR1 and CDR2 sequences are LGHNA and YSLEER. The CDR3 DNA follows: TGCGCCAGCAGCCGTAAACTACCCGTCCCCAGGACAGGGGTCTACAATGAGCAGTTCTTC. Amino acids: CASSRKLPVPRTGVYNEQFF.

V is TRBV5-1 and J is TRBJ2-7; possibly TRBD1 for D (6 bases). The CDR3 runs 15 residues. The V end lost 3 bases, the J end lost 0 bases, and 13 bases lay between the germline ends. In germline, CDR1 is SGHRS, CDR2 YFSETQ. The CDR3 coding sequence is TGCGCCAGCAGCTCATTCCGGGACAACTCCTACGAGCAGTACTTC. Translated: CASSSFRDNSYEQYF.

The chain has TRBV2 and TRBJ1-6, with 9 bases matching TRBD1. This CDR3 comprises 15 residues. The germline V gene encodes CDR1 SNHLY and CDR2 FYNNEI. Trimming at V came to 4 bases and at J to 9 bases, leaving 7 bases not matched to a gene. This CDR3 reads CASSVGNRGLSPLHF. In nucleotides, the CDR3 is TGTGCCAGCAGTGTCGGGAACAGGGGGCTTTCACCCCTCCACTTT.

The chain joins TRBV19 to TRBJ2-2; 7 bases align to TRBD1. Trimming at V came to 8 bases and at J to 5 bases, leaving 5 bases not matched to a gene. The CDR3 has 13 amino acids. Per the germline V gene, CDR1 is LNHDA and CDR2 is SQIVND (reference sequence). This CDR3 is CASGQVRTGELFF. In DNA form, the CDR3 reads TGTGCCAGTGGACAGGTTAGGACCGGGGAGCTGTTTTTT.

The chain carries TRBV10-2 and TRBJ1-3; a possible D gene is TRBD1 (6 bases). The V end lost 5 bases, the J end lost 4 bases, and 12 bases lay between the germline ends. This CDR3 contains 14 residues. Per the germline V gene, CDR1 is WSHSY and CDR2 is SAAADI. The CDR3 sequence is CASSQQGPGNTIYF. The CDR3 DNA reads TGCGCCAGCAGTCAACAGGGTCCCGGAAACACCATATATTTT.

J is TRBJ2-5 and V is TRBV5-3; a weak D match, TRBD1 (6 bases). TRBV5-3 falls under the ORF class, with uncertain function. This CDR3 is built from 13 residues. The V and J ends lost 4 bases and 5 bases respectively, with 12 bases between them. Here the CDR3 reads CARSGQKGETQYF. For the CDR3, the DNA is TGTGCCAGAAGCGGACAGAAAGGGGAGACCCAGTACTTC.

This chain connects TRBV5-4 to TRBJ2-6; weak D call: TRBD1 (6 bases). The CDR3 consists of 17 residues. Trimming shortened V by 1 base and J by 0 bases, and 11 bases separated the two germline ends. Germline V lookup: CDR1 SGHNT, CDR2 YYREEE (reference sequence). CDR3 region: CASSLKDSSSGANVLTF. The CDR3 nucleotides are TGTGCCAGCAGCTTGAAGGACAGCTCCTCTGGGGCCAACGTCCTGACTTTC.

The rearrangement uses TRBV13 and TRBJ2-7; TRBD1 matches 11 bases. The CDR3 is 15 residues long. Looked up from germline, CDR1 is PRHDT and CDR2 is FYEKMQ (reference sequence). V shed 5 bases and J 4 bases; nucleotides not matched to a gene: 7. The CDR3 nucleotides read TGTGCCAGCAGCCGGACAGGGGGCGCGGAGTACGAGCAGTACTTC. Translation: CASSRTGGAEYEQYF.

The count of this clone is one. The chain links TRBV7-9 to TRBJ1-4, with a possible D match to TRBD1 (6 bases). Germline-derived CDR1 and CDR2 are SEHNR and FQNEAQ (reference sequence). Trimming removed 4 bases at V and 7 bases at J, with 16 bases between. The CDR3 spans 15 residues. CDR3 region: CASSSGRGAVEKLFF. In DNA form, the CDR3 reads TGTGCCAGCAGCTCAGGGCGGGGGGCTGTTGAAAAACTGTTTTTT.

The chain employs TRBV27 and TRBJ2-4, with D possibly being TRBD1 (5 bases). CDR1 is MNHEY and CDR2 is SMNVEV in the germline V gene (reference sequence). This CDR3 region has 12 residues. Trimming took 4 bases from V and 7 from J, leaving 8 bases between them. Here the CDR3 reads CASSYKGNIQYF. The CDR3 DNA follows: TGTGCCAGCAGTTATAAGGGGAACATTCAGTACTTC.

About this clone itself: Germline is not matched at one junction end, which may reflect a read error. The chain employs TRBV5-8 and TRBJ2-6; 8 nucleotides agree with TRBD2. Germline V lookup: CDR1 SGHTS, CDR2 YDEGEE. CDR3 size: 15 residues. CDR3 in amino acids: CATSVTRGGANGLTF. DNA of the CDR3: TGTGCCACCTCGGTTACTCGGGGGGGGGCCAACGGCCTGACTTTC.

The rearrangement joins TRBV4-1 to TRBJ2-3; 8 positions match TRBD1. The V gene end was trimmed by 0 bases and the J gene end by 4 bases; junction bases not matched to a gene: 9. Germline CDR1 MGHRA, CDR2 YSYEKL. The CDR3 is made up of 17 amino acids. CDR3 nucleotide sequence: TGCGCCAGCAGCCAAGATAACGGACAGGGTATTGCAGATACGCAGTATTTT. This encodes CASSQDNGQGIADTQYF.

The V call is TRBV1, the J call TRBJ1-2. TRBV1 is an annotated pseudogene. CDR3 length: 15 amino acids. The CDR3 nucleotides are TGCACCAGCAGCCAAGATTCAGGGAGGGGACGTTGCTACACCTTC. Translation gives CTSSQDSGRGRCYTF.

The genes are TRBV6-1 and TRBJ1-6; D perhaps matches TRBD1 (6 bases). Germline lookup yields CDR1 MNHNS and CDR2 SASEGT. The CDR3 covers 15 residues. Between the trimmed V and J ends, which lost 4 bases and 8 bases, there was a span of 15 bases. The CDR3 DNA reads as TGTGCCAGCAGTGGATTGACAGGCGACTATTCACCCCTCCACTTT. It specifies CASSGLTGDYSPLHF.

The chain has TRBV4-3 and TRBJ2-5, with 7 positions matching TRBD2. The J call may not be correct, given that the DNA end is closer to TRBJ2-7. Per the germline V gene, CDR1 is LGHNA and CDR2 is YSLEER. This CDR3 comprises 17 residues. CDR3 in DNA: TGCGCCAGCAGCCAAGATGTTCGGGGGGAAAGGCATTACGAGCAGTACTTC. Translated, it gives CASSQDVRGERHYEQYF.

The gene calls are TRBV25-1 and TRBJ2-7, with 13 bases fitting TRBD2. The CDR3 runs 16 residues. With 5 bases clipped from V and 7 bases from J, the junction kept 11 bases outside the gene matches. Germline V gene lookup returns CDR1 MGHDK and CDR2 SYGVNS. The CDR3 region is CASSRGLAGEGREQYF. In DNA form, the CDR3 reads TGTGCCAGCAGTAGAGGACTAGCGGGAGAAGGTAGGGAGCAGTACTTC.

The CDR3 DNA follows: TGTGCCAGCAGCTTCGGACAGGGGAGGGGTAGGTATGGCTACACCTTC. This encodes CASSFGQGRGRYGYTF. This chain connects TRBV5-4 to TRBJ1-2, with 9 bases fitting TRBD1. The V segment lost 2 bases and the J segment 5 bases; nucleotides outside the gene matches: 10. The CDR3 is made up of 16 amino acids. Looked up from germline, CDR1 is SGHNT and CDR2 is YYREEE (reference sequence).

In this sample, this clone turned up a few times. The V and J genes are TRBV28 and TRBJ1-3; TRBD1 matches 8 bases. Per the germline V gene, CDR1 is MDHEN and CDR2 is SYDVKM. J gave up 1 base and V 5 bases, and 4 bases lay outside the gene matches. CDR3 length equals 15 residues. CDR3 nucleotide sequence: TGTGCCAGCAGTCCGGACAGGGCTTCTGGAAACACCATATATTTT. Translated, it gives CASSPDRASGNTIYF.

V gene TRBV5-1 combines with J gene TRBJ2-7; D may be TRBD2 (5 bases). This CDR3 region has 15 residues. V dropped 4 bases and J dropped 0 bases, with 14 bases sitting between them. The germline CDR1 and CDR2 sequences are SGHRS and YFSETQ. Here the CDR3 reads CASSAGVGSSYEQYF. For the CDR3, the DNA is TGCGCCAGCAGCGCCGGTGTGGGGAGCTCCTACGAGCAGTACTTC. Full variable domain (outside the CDR3, taken from reference TRBV5-1 and TRBJ2-7): KAGVTQTPRYLIKTRGQQVTLSCSPISGHRSVSWYQQTPGQGLQFLFEYFSETQRNKGNFPGRFSGRQFSNSRSEMNVSTLELGDSALYLCASSAGVGSSYEQYFGPGTRLTVT.

The genes are TRBV7-9 and TRBJ2-7, with 8 bases that match TRBD1. Per germline, CDR1 SEHNR and CDR2 FQNEAQ (reference sequence). The CDR3 is 16 residues long. Trimming removed 5 bases from V and 0 bases from J; junction bases left unmatched: 9. In DNA, the CDR3 is TGTGCCAGCAGCCACCCAGGGGGCAGTAGCTCCTACGAGCAGTACTTC. Its translation: CASSHPGGSSSYEQYF.

CDR3 sequence: CASSFFSYEQYF. The DNA of the CDR3 is TGTGCCAGCAGCTTTTTCTCTTACGAGCAGTACTTC. The rearrangement joins TRBV7-8 to TRBJ2-7, with D hard to call. Germline V gene data show CDR1 as SGHVS and CDR2 as FQNEAQ. V was cut by 3 bases and J by 4 bases, with 7 bases left in between. The CDR3 consists of 12 residues.

A note on this clone: One end of the junction does not line up with germline, which may come from a read error. The V call is TRBV6-5, the J call TRBJ2-2, with D maybe TRBD1 (6 bases). Looked up from germline, CDR1 is MNHEY and CDR2 is SVGAGI. The CDR3 length is 16 residues. CDR3: CVSSSPRGEGAGELFF. In DNA, the CDR3 is TGTGTCAGCAGTTCCCCCCGAGGCGAGGGGGCCGGGGAGCTGTTTTTT.